Listed here is a single T cell receptor (beta chain). These data come from a study of blood T cell repertoires in COVID-19. Study context: COVID-19 samples collected from the United States, Italy and Spain covered acute and convalescent phases. PBMCs, B-cell-depleted T cells, or T cells provided the cDNA or gDNA that made up the material.

CDR1 and CDR2 from the germline V gene are SGHTS and YDEGEE. There are 13 residues in the CDR3. The V and J ends lost 5 bases and 9 bases respectively, with 15 bases between them. Sequencing used immunoSEQ multiplex PCR; TCRdb keeps in-frame clones, though not all of them. This table has about 400,000 clones, 85% to 90% appearing once. The source material was peripheral blood. This TCR was recovered from a woman aged 30 to 39 with acute or convalescent COVID-19. This chain links TRBV5-8 with TRBJ1-5; a possible D gene is TRBD1 (6 bases). CDR3 DNA: TGTGCCAGCAGACCTTTGGGGGCCGGGCCCCAGCATTTT. It translates to CASRPLGAGPQHF.